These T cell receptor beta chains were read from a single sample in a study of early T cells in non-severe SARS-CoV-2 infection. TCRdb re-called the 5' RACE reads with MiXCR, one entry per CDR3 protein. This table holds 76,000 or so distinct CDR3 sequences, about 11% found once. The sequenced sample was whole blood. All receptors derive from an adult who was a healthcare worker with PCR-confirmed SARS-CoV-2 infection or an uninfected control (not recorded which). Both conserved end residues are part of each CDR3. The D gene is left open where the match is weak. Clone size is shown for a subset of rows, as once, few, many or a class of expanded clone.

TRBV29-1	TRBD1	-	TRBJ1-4	CSAQGATNEKLFF	TGCAGCGCACAGGGGGCAACTAATGAAAAACTGTTTTTT
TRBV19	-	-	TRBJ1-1	CASSISLNTEAFF	TGTGCCAGTAGTATAAGCCTGAACACTGAAGCTTTCTTT
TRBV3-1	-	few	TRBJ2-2	CASGGNTGELFF	TGTGCCAGTGGGGGAAACACCGGGGAGCTGTTTTTT
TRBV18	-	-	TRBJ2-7	CASSPFGGHSYEQYF	TGTGCCAGCTCACCATTCGGGGGCCACTCCTACGAGCAGTACTTC
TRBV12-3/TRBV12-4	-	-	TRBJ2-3	CASSYTGITQYF	TGTGCCAGCAGTTACACCGGGATAACGCAGTATTTT
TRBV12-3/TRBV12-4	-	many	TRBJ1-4	CASTQGVDEKLFF	TGTGCCAGCACCCAGGGTGTGGATGAAAAACTGTTTTTT
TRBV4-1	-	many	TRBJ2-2	CASSRGLVTAGELFF	TGCGCCAGCAGCCGAGGGTTGGTAACGGCCGGGGAGCTGTTTTTT
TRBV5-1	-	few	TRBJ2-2	CASSLGTVNTGELFF	TGCGCCAGCAGCCTGGGGACGGTGAACACCGGGGAGCTGTTTTTT
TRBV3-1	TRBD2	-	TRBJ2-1	CASSPETSGGLRGQFF	TGTGCCAGCAGCCCCGAGACTAGCGGGGGGCTACGCGGGCAGTTCTTC
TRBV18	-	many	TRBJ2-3	CASSLRATDTQYF	TGTGCCAGCTCACTGAGAGCAACAGATACGCAGTATTTT
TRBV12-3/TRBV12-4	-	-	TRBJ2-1	CASSLKVGRNYNEQFF	TGTGCCAGCAGTTTAAAGGTCGGCAGGAACTACAATGAGCAGTTCTTC
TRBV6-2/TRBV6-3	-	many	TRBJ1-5	CASSYSRNQPQHF	TGTGCCAGCAGTTACTCAAGAAATCAGCCCCAGCATTTT
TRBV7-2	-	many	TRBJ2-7	CASSPFHEQYF	TGTGCCAGCAGCCCGTTCCACGAGCAGTACTTC
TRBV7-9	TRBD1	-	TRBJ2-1	CASSSPEQGAGNEQFF	TGTGCCAGCAGCTCCCCAGAGCAGGGGGCCGGCAATGAGCAGTTCTTC
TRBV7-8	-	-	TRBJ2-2	CASSLSITTGAGELFF	TGTGCCAGCAGCTTAAGTATTACGACCGGGGCCGGGGAGCTGTTTTTT
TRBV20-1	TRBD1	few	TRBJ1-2	CSARDTTGAPNTF	TGCAGTGCTAGAGATACAACAGGGGCTCCCAACACCTTC
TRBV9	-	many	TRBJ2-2	CASSVDRANTGELFF	TGTGCCAGCAGCGTGGACAGAGCGAACACCGGGGAGCTGTTTTTT
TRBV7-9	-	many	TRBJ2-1	CASSFELVDSNKFF	TGTGCCAGCAGCTTTGAATTGGTGGACAGCAACAAGTTCTTC
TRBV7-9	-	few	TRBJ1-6	CASSLEQEENSPLHF	TGTGCCAGCAGCTTAGAACAGGAAGAGAATTCACCCCTCCACTTT
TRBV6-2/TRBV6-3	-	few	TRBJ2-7	CASSWRVSGYEQYF	TGTGCCAGCAGTTGGCGGGTATCAGGCTACGAGCAGTACTTC
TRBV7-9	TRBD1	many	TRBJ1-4	CASGADGDRQIDEKLFF	TGTGCCAGCGGTGCCGATGGGGACAGACAGATCGATGAAAAACTGTTTTTT
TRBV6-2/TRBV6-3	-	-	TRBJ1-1	CASRGTSQSTEAFF	TGTGCCAGCAGGGGGACATCCCAGAGCACTGAAGCTTTCTTT
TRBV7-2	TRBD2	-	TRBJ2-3	CASSHRLAGAGSDTQYF	TGTGCCAGCAGCCATCGACTAGCGGGGGCCGGGTCAGATACGCAGTATTTT
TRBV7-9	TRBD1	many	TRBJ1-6	CASSFTTGTANSPLHF	TGTGCCAGCAGCTTCACGACAGGGACCGCCAATTCACCCCTCCACTTT
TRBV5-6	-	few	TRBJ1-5	CASSLGGGPPGQPQHF	TGTGCCAGCAGCTTGGGGGGCGGACCCCCAGGTCAGCCCCAGCATTTT
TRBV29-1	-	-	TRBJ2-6	CSVDTTGRSGANVLTF	TGCAGCGTTGACACAACAGGGCGCTCTGGGGCCAACGTCCTGACTTTC
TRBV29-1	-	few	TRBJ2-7	CSVRRGDLEQYF	TGCAGCGTCCGCAGGGGTGATCTCGAGCAGTACTTC
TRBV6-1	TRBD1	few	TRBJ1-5	CASRGQGNQPQHF	TGTGCCAGCAGGGGACAGGGAAATCAGCCCCAGCATTTT
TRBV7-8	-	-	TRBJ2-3	CASSLVGKSTDTQYF	TGTGCCAGCAGCTTAGTGGGCAAAAGCACAGATACGCAGTATTTT